The 27 T cell receptor beta chains below all came from one sample that was sequenced in a study of CD8 T cells in Susac syndrome. After extraction with the RNeasy kit, roughly 0.5 to 1 ug of the RNA was reverse transcribed using random hexamers. MiXCR, run by TCRdb on the immunoSEQ multiplex PCR reads, gives a single entry per CDR3 protein. The table shows around 190,000 distinct CDR3 sequences, with approximately 93% occurring only once. The sequenced sample was CD4+ T cells from PBMCs. These receptors came from a human donor in good health.

In this sample, this clonotype turned up a few times. V usage is TRBV7-2 and J usage is TRBJ2-7; 9 bases agree with TRBD1. CDR1 is SGHTA and CDR2 is FQGNSA in the germline V gene. Germline trimming cut 0 bases from V and 0 bases from J; bases unmatched to any gene: 9. This CDR3 has 18 residues. CDR3 protein: CASSLALTGGISSYEQYF. DNA of the CDR3: TGTGCCAGCAGCTTAGCGTTAACAGGGGGCATAAGCTCCTACGAGCAGTACTTC.

This chain uses TRBV7-2 with TRBJ2-3; 11 bases fit TRBD2. The length of the CDR3 is 15 residues. Germline values: CDR1 SGHTA, CDR2 FQGNSA. V lost 11 bases to trimming and J lost 5 bases; unmatched junction nucleotides: 12. The CDR3 spells CAGIAGGQKGDTQYF. The CDR3 coding sequence is TGTGCCGGTATAGCGGGGGGGCAGAAGGGAGATACGCAGTATTTT.

This rearrangement joins TRBV15 to TRBJ2-4; maybe TRBD1 (6 bases). V lost 1 base and J 7 bases, leaving 20 bases between the germline ends. The germline V gene encodes CDR1 LNHNV and CDR2 YYDKDF (reference sequence). This CDR3 is 17 amino acids long. CDR3 in amino acids: CATSRGITDSPWNIQYF. In DNA, the CDR3 is TGTGCCACCAGCAGAGGGATTACGGACAGTCCATGGAACATTCAGTACTTC.

The chain is built from TRBV6-6 and TRBJ1-1; 7 bases match TRBD1. Trimming removed 6 bases from V and 1 base from J; junction bases left unmatched: 5. The CDR3 totals 14 residues. In germline, CDR1 is MNHNY, CDR2 SVGAGI (reference sequence). The CDR3 sequence is CASRTTGPNTEAFF. The CDR3, as DNA: TGTGCCAGCAGAACGACAGGGCCGAACACTGAAGCTTTCTTT.

The J gene is TRBJ2-5, the V gene TRBV6-5, with D unresolved. V gave up 4 bases and J gave up 5 bases, with 14 bases separating them. The CDR3 runs to 14 residues. Germline V gives CDR1 MNHEY, CDR2 SVGAGI. CDR3 in DNA: TGTGCCAGCAGTTCTCATGGCGGAGCGGAGACCCAGTACTTC. Its protein is CASSSHGGAETQYF.

The chain combines TRBV20-1 with TRBJ2-4; TRBD1 matches 7 bases. The trim removed 3 bases at V and 10 bases at J, leaving 9 bases unmatched. CDR1 and CDR2 (germline): DFQATT, SNEGSKA (reference sequence). The CDR3 is 13 amino acids. CDR3 loop: CSARDTGVGIQYF. The DNA for the CDR3 is TGCAGTGCTAGGGATACAGGGGTGGGGATTCAGTACTTC.

The rearrangement uses TRBV3-1 and TRBJ2-5; 10 positions match TRBD2. Germline CDR1 is LGHDT and CDR2 is YNNKEL (reference sequence). V lost 3 bases and J lost 4; bases outside the gene matches: 5. The CDR3 has 15 residues. CDR3 coding DNA: TGTGCCAGCAGCCAGCTAGCGGGGGAAGGAGAGACCCAGTACTTC. Amino acids: CASSQLAGEGETQYF.

In its sample, this clonotype was seen a few times. The chain uses TRBV6-2 or TRBV6-3 and TRBJ2-2; no reliable D call. The CDR3 has 14 amino acids. CDR1 and CDR2 from the germline V gene are MNHEY and SVGEGT. V lost 0 bases to trimming and J lost 4 bases, with 6 bases between them. Here the CDR3 reads CASSYSDGTGELFF. The CDR3 nucleotides are TGTGCCAGCAGTTACTCGGATGGCACCGGGGAGCTGTTTTTT.

The V gene is TRBV30, the J gene TRBJ1-2, with D possibly being TRBD1 (5 bases). The germline V gene has CDR1 GTSNPN and CDR2 SVGIG (reference sequence). Trimming pared 5 bases from V and 3 bases from J, leaving 13 bases between. CDR3 length equals 13 residues. The CDR3 nucleotides are TGTGCCTGGGCACCGGGACTGGACTATGGCTACACCTTC. This translates into CAWAPGLDYGYTF.

The chain is built from TRBV28 and TRBJ2-7, with TRBD1 matching over 10 bases. With 5 bases clipped from V and 6 bases from J, the junction kept 7 bases outside the gene matches. The CDR3 has 14 residues. CDR1 is MDHEN, CDR2 SYDVKM, per germline. The CDR3 DNA is TGTGCCAGCAGTCTAGGGACAGGGGTGGGCGAGCAGTACTTC. As protein: CASSLGTGVGEQYF.

J is TRBJ1-1 and V is TRBV20-1, with D perhaps TRBD1 (6 bases). The germline V gene has CDR1 DFQATT and CDR2 SNEGSKA (reference sequence). This CDR3 has 13 residues. V was cut by 5 bases and J by 2 bases, with 12 bases left in between. The CDR3 coding sequence is TGCAGTGCTTGGGCGGGGGGCAACACTGAAGCTTTCTTT. Translated: CSAWAGGNTEAFF.

V gene TRBV12-3 or TRBV12-4 combines with J gene TRBJ2-1; 8 nucleotides agree with TRBD2. The CDR3 length is 15 residues. V gave up 4 bases and J gave up 8 bases; unmatched junction bases: 10. The chain's CDR3 is CASSSPGTRVDEQFF. Written as DNA, the CDR3 is TGTGCCAGCAGTTCACCCGGGACTAGGGTCGATGAGCAGTTCTTC.

The rearrangement links TRBV19 to TRBJ1-5; the D gene is possibly TRBD1 (6 bases). Looked up from germline, CDR1 is LNHDA and CDR2 is SQIVND (reference sequence). V lost 2 bases, J lost 2 bases, and 10 bases lay in between. This CDR3 spans 15 amino acids. Here the CDR3 reads CASSISGGGNQPQHF. The CDR3 region has the DNA TGTGCCAGTAGTATATCTGGGGGCGGCAATCAGCCCCAGCATTTT. The whole variable domain, remainder taken from reference TRBV19 and TRBJ1-5, is DGGITQSPKYLFRKEGQNVTLSCEQNLNHDAMYWYRQDPGQGLRLIYYSQIVNDFQKGDIAEGYSVSREKKESFPLTVTSAQKNPTAFYLCASSISGGGNQPQHFGDGTRLSIL.

The chain joins TRBV5-1 to TRBJ1-2; no definite D call. V lost 1 base and J 6 bases, leaving 4 bases between the germline ends. The germline gives CDR1 SGHRS, CDR2 YFSETQ. This CDR3 has 11 residues. CDR3 amino acids: CASSLHDGYTF. The DNA of the CDR3 is TGCGCCAGCAGCTTGCACGATGGCTACACCTTC.

This clonotype has just one count. The chain couples TRBV3-1 to TRBJ1-2, with D possibly matching TRBD1 (5 bases). The germline CDR1 and CDR2 sequences are LGHDT and YNNKEL (reference sequence). V was shortened by 4 bases and J by 7 bases, with 13 bases between the two germline ends. This CDR3 contains 13 residues. This chain's CDR3 is CASSPGAGSGYTF. The DNA for the CDR3 is TGTGCCAGCAGCCCCGGGGCCGGGTCTGGCTACACCTTC.

In DNA form, the CDR3 reads TGTGCCAGCAGCCCTCCTTTGAGGTTCAGGGGCCGCAATCAGCCCCAGCATTTT. Protein sequence: CASSPPLRFRGRNQPQHF. The chain employs TRBV7-8 and TRBJ1-5; weak D call: TRBD1 (6 bases). Trimming shortened V by 5 bases and J by 2 bases, and 22 bases separated the two germline ends. CDR3 size: 18 residues. Germline V lookup: CDR1 SGHVS, CDR2 FQNEAQ.

The chain combines TRBV5-1 with TRBJ2-3, with 12 bases fitting TRBD2. V shed 0 bases, J shed 2 bases, and the junction held 7 bases outside the gene matches. This CDR3 has 18 residues. Germline CDR1 SGHRS, CDR2 YFSETQ. CDR3 nucleotide sequence: TGCGCCAGCAGCTTGGCCGCGACTAGCGGGGGTAACACAGATACGCAGTATTTT. Its protein product is CASSLAATSGGNTDTQYF.

This clonotype occurred once. The chain joins TRBV7-9 to TRBJ2-1, with TRBD1 as a possible D gene (5 bases). Trimming removed 6 bases at V and 6 bases at J, with 15 bases between. The CDR3 spans 14 residues. Germline CDR1 reads SEHNR; CDR2 reads FQNEAQ (reference sequence). The CDR3, as DNA: TGTGCCAGCAGGTACTCGGTAGGGGCCAATGAGCAGTTCTTC. Residues: CASRYSVGANEQFF.

The chain has TRBV28 and TRBJ2-3, with D unclear. CDR3 length: 12 residues. Germline V gene lookup returns CDR1 MDHEN and CDR2 SYDVKM. Trimming took off 2 bases at V and 6 bases at J, with 6 bases between the two ends. This CDR3 is CASSLPQDTQYF. DNA for the CDR3: TGTGCCAGCAGTTTACCGCAGGATACGCAGTATTTT.

The chain links TRBV5-4 to TRBJ1-5; TRBD1 is a possible D gene (5 bases). This CDR3 has 15 residues. Looked up from germline, CDR1 is SGHNT and CDR2 is YYREEE (reference sequence). Trimming took 4 bases from V and 5 from J, leaving 16 bases between them. CDR3 in DNA: TGTGCCAGCAGCCCCGCCCCGTTAGGGGATCAGCCCCAGCATTTT. This sequence encodes CASSPAPLGDQPQHF.

This chain uses TRBV13 with TRBJ2-5; 14 nucleotides line up with TRBD2. The trim removed 4 bases at V and 6 bases at J, leaving 10 bases unmatched. The CDR3 consists of 17 residues. Germline loops: CDR1 PRHDT, CDR2 FYEKMQ (reference sequence). CDR3 loop: CASSSRLAGGTVQTQYF. CDR3 in DNA: TGTGCCAGCAGCTCGCGACTAGCGGGGGGGACAGTGCAGACCCAGTACTTC.

V gene TRBV4-1 combines with J gene TRBJ1-5, with D tentatively TRBD1 (5 bases). Germline CDR1 is MGHRA and CDR2 is YSYEKL. The CDR3 has 15 amino acids. V was shortened by 0 bases and J by 7 bases, with 13 bases between the two germline ends. CDR3 coding DNA: TGCGCCAGCAGCCAAGATCGGGCAGGGTGGCAGCCCCAGCATTTT. It codes for CASSQDRAGWQPQHF.

The rearrangement joins TRBV19 to TRBJ1-2; D gene unclear. Germline V CDR1 and CDR2: LNHDA, SQIVND (reference sequence). The CDR3 spans 15 residues. V was shortened by 5 bases and J by 6 bases, with 19 bases between the two germline ends. The CDR3 spells CASSRQTSGGDGYTF. The CDR3 DNA follows: TGTGCCAGTAGTCGGCAGACATCGGGAGGCGATGGCTACACCTTC.

The chain links TRBV19 to TRBJ1-2; D remains ambiguous. This CDR3 contains 14 residues. V dropped 3 bases and J dropped 4 bases, with 12 bases sitting between them. Germline V gene data show CDR1 as LNHDA and CDR2 as SQIVND (reference sequence). Written as DNA, the CDR3 is TGTGCCAGTAGTATTGAGGGCTACACCTATGGCTACACCTTC. This encodes CASSIEGYTYGYTF.

The rearrangement links TRBV15 to TRBJ1-1; TRBD1 matches 8 bases. The CDR3 covers 16 residues. Trimming at V came to 5 bases and at J to 0 bases, leaving 8 bases not matched to a gene. Germline V gene lookup returns CDR1 LNHNV and CDR2 YYDKDF (reference sequence). CDR3 region: CATSRRTGILNTEAFF. CDR3 DNA sequence: TGTGCCACCAGCCGAAGGACAGGGATTCTGAACACTGAAGCTTTCTTT.

The chain couples TRBV5-1 to TRBJ2-7; possible D gene TRBD2, 6 bases. Germline CDR1 reads SGHRS; CDR2 reads YFSETQ. The ends were cut back, 2 bases at V and 5 bases at J, with 11 bases in the middle. The CDR3 spans 13 residues. Written as DNA, the CDR3 is TGCGCCAGCAGCTTTCCGGGGGTGGACGAGCAGTACTTC. Its translation is CASSFPGVDEQYF.

This chain connects TRBV5-1 to TRBJ1-3; D call uncertain. V was clipped by 0 bases and J by 8 bases, with 3 bases between them. The CDR3 has 11 amino acids. Germline-derived CDR1 and CDR2 are SGHRS and YFSETQ. The CDR3 here is CASSLGDTIYF. The CDR3 nucleotides are TGCGCCAGCAGCTTGGGTGACACCATATATTTT.